A single sample gave rise to the 6 T cell receptor beta chains below, sequenced in a study of T cell changes during pregnancy in multiple sclerosis. The assay was immunoSEQ multiplex PCR, and TCRdb's table has in-frame clones only and misses some. The sample has 70,000 to 95,000 clones; approximately 94% are singletons. Specimen: peripheral blood, collected in the third trimester of pregnancy. The receptors stem from a female donor with multiple sclerosis, enrolled in a pregnancy study.

The gene calls are TRBV2 and TRBJ2-3, with a weak D call TRBD1 (5 bases). The CDR3 is 12 residues long. Germline assignment: CDR1 SNHLY and CDR2 FYNNEI. The ends were cut back, 7 bases at V and 5 bases at J, with 10 bases in the middle. Here the CDR3 reads CASNPGRDTQYF. In DNA form, the CDR3 reads TGTGCCAGCAACCCAGGGCGAGATACGCAGTATTTT. The variable domain in full, completed from reference TRBV2 and TRBJ2-3, reads EPEVTQTPSHQVTQMGQEVILRCVPISNHLYFYWYRQILGQKVEFLVSFYNNEISEKSEIFDDQFSVERPDGSNFTLKIRSTKLEDSAMYFCASNPGRDTQYFGPGTRLTVL.

V is TRBV18 and J is TRBJ2-1; 7 bases line up with TRBD2. J lost 2 bases, V lost 2 bases, and 9 bases had no gene match. This CDR3 is 17 amino acids long. Germline lookup yields CDR1 KGHSH and CDR2 LQKENI. DNA for the CDR3: TGTGCCAGCTCACCAGAAGTCCGCGGGGGAACCTACAATGAGCAGTTCTTC. Translation gives CASSPEVRGGTYNEQFF. The variable domain in full, with the rest retrieved from reference TRBV18 and TRBJ2-1, is NAGVMQNPRHLVRRRGQEARLRCSPMKGHSHVYWYRQLPEEGLKFMVYLQKENIIDESGMPKERFSAEFPKEGPSILRIQQVVRGDSAAYFCASSPEVRGGTYNEQFFGPGTRLTVL.

The chain carries TRBV28 and TRBJ2-1, with 7 bases matching TRBD2. Unmatched junction bases numbered 18, after V lost 9 bases and J lost 16 bases. The CDR3 is 13 residues long. CDR1 and CDR2 (germline): MDHEN, SYDVKM. CDR3 sequence reads: CARECREVLLGFF. CDR3 nucleotide sequence: TGTGCCAGGGAATGCCGGGAGGTCCTCCTTGGATTCTTC.

This clone has just one count. V is TRBV15 and J is TRBJ2-7; tentative D call: TRBD2 (5 bases). There are 16 residues in the CDR3. Per the germline V gene, CDR1 is LNHNV and CDR2 is YYDKDF (reference sequence). V dropped 0 bases and J dropped 1 base, with 13 bases sitting between them. CDR3 protein: CATSRETGFRSYEQYF. In nucleotides, the CDR3 is TGTGCCACCAGCAGAGAGACGGGATTTAGGTCCTACGAGCAGTACTTC.

V gene TRBV19 combines with J gene TRBJ2-3, with TRBD2 matching over 11 bases. Germline V gene lookup returns CDR1 LNHDA and CDR2 SQIVND (reference sequence). The CDR3 is made up of 17 amino acids. V trimming: 4 bases; J trimming: 2 bases; junction bases outside the gene matches: 8. CDR3 sequence (DNA): TGTGCCAGTAGTAGAGATTTAGCGGGAGGGATCACAGATACGCAGTATTTT. This encodes CASSRDLAGGITDTQYF.

This clone was observed a single time. J is TRBJ1-1 and V is TRBV7-2; D is possibly TRBD1 (6 bases). The germline CDR1 and CDR2 sequences are SGHTA and FQGNSA. The CDR3 is made up of 15 amino acids. The V end lost 1 base, the J end lost 0 bases, and 9 bases lay between the germline ends. The CDR3 is CASSLGTALNTEAFF. The DNA for the CDR3 is TGTGCCAGCAGCTTAGGGACAGCGTTGAACACTGAAGCTTTCTTT.